This TCR delta chain comes out of a study of γδ T cells in repeated Plasmodium falciparum infection. TCRdb reanalysed the multiplex PCR reads with CATT. In the table there are around 49,000 delta-chain clones, roughly 2% of which are singletons. This clone has a count of ten or more. This sequence was found in a pool of human donors (malaria-infected and uninfected, not separated). Source material: gamma-delta T cells from blood.

Written as DNA, the CDR3 is TGTGCCTGTGACACCGTACCTACCGTCCCCGAGTACACCGATAAACTCATCTTT. Its protein product is CACDTVPTVPEYTDKLIF. V usage is TRDV2 and J usage is TRDJ1, with D possibly being TRDD2 (5 bases). V lost 0 bases and J lost 0, with 19 bases in between. The CDR3 extends over 18 amino acids. Germline CDR1 and CDR2: GEAIGNYY and EKD.